This T cell receptor (beta chain) was identified during a study of graft-versus-host responses after intestinal transplantation. Study-level information: Uniformly, recipients were administered anti-thymocyte globulin induction with subsequent tacrolimus and steroids for 3 to 4 years. Findings and limits, study-wide: High graft-versus-host to host-versus-graft clonal ratios were found in allografts of patients who had graft-donor T cell macrochimerism. Recipient bone marrow held GvH clones, some seen earlier in ileum or blood.

Germline lookup yields CDR1 SGHVS and CDR2 FNYEAQ. V lost 6 bases and J 3 bases, leaving 14 bases between the germline ends. This CDR3 contains 14 residues. Sequencing used immunoSEQ multiplex PCR; TCRdb keeps in-frame clones, though not all of them. The sample has about 24,000 clones, 80% to 90% seen once. Note on this clone: Antigen: not known.

The sample here was PBMCs, taken more than 450 days after intestinal transplant. V gene TRBV7-6 combines with J gene TRBJ2-5, with a possible D match to TRBD2 (5 bases). The receptor was derived from a human patient who received an intestinal transplant, so some T cells may come from the graft donor. Written as DNA, the CDR3 is TGTGCCAGCAGGGACCGGGAAAGAAAAGAGACCCAGTACTTC. This encodes CASRDRERKETQYF.